A selection of T cell receptor beta chains follows, all from one sample in a study of regulatory T cells in long-lasting Graves disease. A single record per CDR3 protein comes from TCRdb applying MiXCR to the multiplex PCR reads. This table holds 400,000 to 500,000 distinct CDR3 sequences, approximately 16% found once. A further study also used this sample, focusing on T cells in Graves' hyperthyroidism and ophthalmopathy.

The sample was peripheral blood mononuclear cells (PBMCs), taken at new diagnosis, from a patient treated with antithyroid drugs. The receptors shown here come from a woman aged 25 to 39 with Graves disease. CDR3s include the opening cysteine and the closing phenylalanine or tryptophan. D genes are given only for firm matches. A row's size may be missing; if present it is once, few, many or a size class.

D gene: -; clone size: -; J gene: TRBJ1-1; V gene: TRBV14; CDR3 protein: CASSQVRNTEAFF; CDR3 DNA: TGTGCCAGCAGCCAAGTAAGGAACACTGAAGCTTTCTTT
D gene: TRBD2; clone size: many; J gene: TRBJ2-5; V gene: TRBV7-9; CDR3 protein: CASSLTGGGETQYF; CDR3 DNA: TGTGCCAGCAGCTTAACTGGGGGGGGAGAGACCCAGTACTTC
D gene: TRBD2; clone size: few; J gene: TRBJ2-1; V gene: TRBV6-5; CDR3 protein: CASSYVRGGVREQFF; CDR3 DNA: TGTGCCAGCAGTTACGTCCGGGGGGGGGTTCGGGAGCAGTTCTTC
D gene: -; clone size: -; J gene: TRBJ2-1; V gene: TRBV19; CDR3 protein: CARWRGQFF; CDR3 DNA: TGTGCCCGGTGGCGGGGGCAGTTCTTC
D gene: -; clone size: many; J gene: TRBJ1-2; V gene: TRBV28; CDR3 protein: CASNGGLNNYGYTF; CDR3 DNA: TGTGCCAGCAATGGGGGGCTAAATAACTATGGCTACACCTTC
D gene: -; clone size: -; J gene: TRBJ2-7; V gene: TRBV14; CDR3 protein: CASSNQLGVFYEQYF; CDR3 DNA: TGTGCCAGCAGCAATCAACTGGGGGTGTTCTACGAGCAGTACTTC
D gene: -; clone size: many; J gene: TRBJ1-3; V gene: TRBV5-1; CDR3 protein: CASSLDSSGNTIYF; CDR3 DNA: TGCGCCAGCAGCTTGGACAGCTCTGGAAACACCATATATTTT
D gene: -; clone size: many; J gene: TRBJ2-3; V gene: TRBV27; CDR3 protein: CASSSRQLSTDTQYF; CDR3 DNA: TGTGCCAGCAGTTCCCGACAGTTGAGCACAGATACGCAGTATTTT
D gene: TRBD2; clone size: -; J gene: TRBJ2-1; V gene: TRBV7-9; CDR3 protein: CASSLATSGSYNEQFF; CDR3 DNA: TGTGCCAGCAGCTTAGCGACTAGCGGGAGCTACAATGAGCAGTTCTTC
D gene: -; clone size: many; J gene: TRBJ2-5; V gene: TRBV7-2; CDR3 protein: CASSLKQGGQYF; CDR3 DNA: TGTGCCAGCAGCTTAAAACAGGGGGGGCAGTACTTC
D gene: TRBD2; clone size: many; J gene: TRBJ2-1; V gene: TRBV10-3; CDR3 protein: CAITSGSVNEQFF; CDR3 DNA: TGTGCCATCACTAGCGGGAGTGTCAATGAGCAGTTCTTC
D gene: -; clone size: many; J gene: TRBJ1-4; V gene: TRBV13; CDR3 protein: CASSDEEKLFF; CDR3 DNA: TGTGCCAGCAGTGACGAGGAAAAACTGTTTTTT
D gene: -; clone size: many; J gene: TRBJ2-1; V gene: TRBV28; CDR3 protein: CASSPFRDYNEQFF; CDR3 DNA: TGTGCCAGCAGTCCCTTCCGGGACTACAATGAGCAGTTCTTC
D gene: -; clone size: -; J gene: TRBJ1-1; V gene: TRBV18; CDR3 protein: CASSPRSGVGTEAFF; CDR3 DNA: TGTGCCAGCTCACCAAGGTCCGGAGTCGGAACTGAAGCTTTCTTT
D gene: TRBD1; clone size: few; J gene: TRBJ2-7; V gene: TRBV6-1; CDR3 protein: CASSERPQGAYEQYF; CDR3 DNA: TGTGCCAGCAGCGAACGGCCCCAGGGGGCATACGAGCAGTACTTC
D gene: TRBD2; clone size: -; J gene: TRBJ2-7; V gene: TRBV12-3/TRBV12-4; CDR3 protein: CASSLTPSGRREQYF; CDR3 DNA: TGTGCCAGCAGTTTAACGCCTAGCGGGAGGAGAGAGCAGTACTTC
D gene: -; clone size: -; J gene: TRBJ1-2; V gene: TRBV25-1; CDR3 protein: CASSDLNYGYTF; CDR3 DNA: TGTGCCAGCAGTGACCTGAACTATGGCTACACCTTC
D gene: TRBD2; clone size: -; J gene: TRBJ2-1; V gene: TRBV20-1; CDR3 protein: CSARDRGTSGRAGALNEQFF; CDR3 DNA: TGCAGTGCTAGAGATCGGGGGACTAGCGGGAGGGCCGGGGCGCTTAATGAGCAGTTCTTC
D gene: -; clone size: many; J gene: TRBJ2-7; V gene: TRBV7-3; CDR3 protein: CASSLTGGTGSYEQYF; CDR3 DNA: TGTGCCAGCAGCTTAACAGGGGGGACCGGTTCCTACGAGCAGTACTTC
D gene: -; clone size: many; J gene: TRBJ1-1; V gene: TRBV30; CDR3 protein: CAWSVRSYGIMNTEAFF; CDR3 DNA: TGTGCCTGGAGTGTAAGGTCGTACGGAATCATGAACACTGAAGCTTTCTTT
D gene: TRBD1; clone size: many; J gene: TRBJ2-5; V gene: TRBV28; CDR3 protein: CASSLGAGGSSGQETQYF; CDR3 DNA: TGTGCCAGCAGTTTAGGGGCAGGGGGATCTTCGGGACAAGAGACCCAGTACTTC
D gene: -; clone size: many; J gene: TRBJ2-3; V gene: TRBV5-1; CDR3 protein: CASSLDFDTQYF; CDR3 DNA: TGCGCCAGCAGCTTGGACTTTGATACGCAGTATTTT